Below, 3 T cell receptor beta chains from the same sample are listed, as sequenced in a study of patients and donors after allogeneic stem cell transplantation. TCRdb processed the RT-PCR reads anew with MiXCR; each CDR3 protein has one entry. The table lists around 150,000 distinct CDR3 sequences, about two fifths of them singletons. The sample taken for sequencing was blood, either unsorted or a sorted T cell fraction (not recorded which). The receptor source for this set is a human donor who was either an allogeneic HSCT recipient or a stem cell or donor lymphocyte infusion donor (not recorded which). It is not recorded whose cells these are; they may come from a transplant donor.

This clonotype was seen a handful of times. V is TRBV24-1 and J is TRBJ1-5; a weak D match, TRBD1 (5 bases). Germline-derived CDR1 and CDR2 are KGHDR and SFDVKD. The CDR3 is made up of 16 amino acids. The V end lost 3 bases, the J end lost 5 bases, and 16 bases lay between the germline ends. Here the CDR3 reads CATSDPREGAYQPQHF. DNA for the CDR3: TGTGCCACCAGTGATCCCCGCGAAGGGGCCTATCAGCCCCAGCATTTT.

CDR3 sequence reads: CASSLQTAEAFF. The CDR3 nucleotides are TGTGCCAGCAGTTTGCAAACAGCTGAAGCTTTCTTT. This rearrangement joins TRBV28 to TRBJ1-1; D gene ambiguous. The length of the CDR3 is 12 residues. CDR1 is MDHEN and CDR2 is SYDVKM in the germline V gene. V dropped 3 bases and J dropped 6 bases, with 8 bases sitting between them.

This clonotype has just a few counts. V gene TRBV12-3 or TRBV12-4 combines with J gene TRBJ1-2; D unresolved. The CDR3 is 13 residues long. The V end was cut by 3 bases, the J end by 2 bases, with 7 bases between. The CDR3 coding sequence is TGTGCCAGCAGTTTCCAGAAGAACTATGGCTACACCTTC. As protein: CASSFQKNYGYTF.